Below, 2 T cell receptor beta chains from the same sample are listed, as sequenced in a study of CD8 T cells in Susac syndrome. It was with random hexamers that 0.5 to 1 ug RNA was reverse transcribed. TCRdb independently ran MiXCR on the immunoSEQ multiplex PCR reads; one entry per CDR3 protein. The top ten clones hold 0.25% to 0.4% of a sample with more than 75,000 distinct CDR3 sequences, roughly 93% of them seen once. Sample: CD8+ T cells from PBMCs. The receptors originated from a human donor in good health.

The chain is built from TRBV6-6 and TRBJ1-5; D is uncertain. Germline V gene data show CDR1 as MNHNY and CDR2 as SVGAGI (reference sequence). CDR3 length: 15 amino acids. V lost 8 bases to trimming and J lost 0 bases, with 14 bases between them. In DNA, the CDR3 is TGTGCCAGCGGTACTCTGCAGGATAGCAATCAGCCCCAGCATTTT. Residues: CASGTLQDSNQPQHF.

The chain couples TRBV12-3 or TRBV12-4 to TRBJ1-2; TRBD1 is a possible D gene (5 bases). Trimming removed 6 bases from V and 4 bases from J, with 15 bases in between. The CDR3 consists of 14 residues. This CDR3 is CASSPPGVFYGYTF. Written as DNA, the CDR3 is TGTGCCAGCAGCCCACCGGGGGTTTTCTATGGCTACACCTTC.